The T cell receptor (beta chain) described here comes from a study of identical twins. This clonotype occurred a few times. CDR1 and CDR2 (germline): MNHNS, SASEGT. Trimming at V came to 7 bases and at J to 5 bases, leaving 9 bases not matched to a gene. The CDR3 is 16 amino acids. A universal primer site came from template switching; cDNA carried unique molecular identifiers. TCRdb ran MiXCR on the 5' RACE reads and lists one entry per CDR3 protein. Seen here are under 900,000 distinct CDR3 sequences, roughly an eighth observed once, and the top ten hold around 1.5%. This same sample was also part of a study on yellow fever vaccine responses in identical twins.

The sequenced material came from PBMCs. This TCR derives from a woman between 18 and 30 years old in good health. V and J are TRBV6-1 and TRBJ2-5, with 14 bases matching TRBD2. The CDR3 here is CASTQGLAGAVETQYF. CDR3 nucleotides: TGTGCCAGCACTCAGGGACTAGCGGGGGCCGTGGAGACCCAGTACTTC.